The 15 T cell receptor beta chains below were found in one sample sequenced in a study of blood T cell repertoires in COVID-19. Clones were read by immunoSEQ multiplex PCR, and TCRdb kept only the in-frame ones, dropping some. This table has about 280,000 clones, around 90% appearing once. Sequencing was done on a sample of peripheral blood. Source of these receptors: a young man with active or convalescent COVID-19.

The chain carries TRBV20-1 and TRBJ2-7; 7 bases agree with TRBD1. Germline CDR1 is DFQATT and CDR2 is SNEGSKA (reference sequence). The CDR3 sequence is 11 residues long. V dropped 6 bases and J dropped 4; count of bases not matched to a gene: 3. The CDR3 loop reads CSASRGYEQYF. The CDR3 DNA follows: TGCAGTGCCTCCAGGGGGTACGAGCAGTACTTC.

The chain uses TRBV3-1 (or the pseudogene TRBV3-2) and TRBJ1-2, with 8 bases identical to TRBD1. V shed 1 base and J 8 bases; nucleotides not matched to a gene: 9. The germline CDR1 and CDR2 sequences are LGHDT and YNNKEL (reference sequence). This CDR3 spans 15 amino acids. The CDR3 region is CASSQVAGGPRGYTF. In DNA form, the CDR3 reads TGTGCCAGCAGCCAAGTTGCAGGGGGCCCCCGGGGCTACACCTTC.

This clone was detected a few times. The chain has TRBV19 and TRBJ2-7, with 8 positions matching TRBD2. Germline V gene lookup returns CDR1 LNHDA and CDR2 SQIVND (reference sequence). This CDR3 has 14 residues. J lost 3 bases, V lost 1 base, and 2 bases had no gene match. CDR3 amino acids: CASSIGLAGYEQYF. The CDR3 region has the DNA TGTGCCAGTAGTATAGGCCTAGCGGGCTACGAGCAGTACTTC.

The chain combines TRBV24-1 with TRBJ1-2; 8 bases line up with TRBD1. The length of the CDR3 is 15 residues. V lost 10 bases, J lost 1 base, and 10 bases stayed unmatched. In germline, CDR1 is KGHDR, CDR2 SFDVKD. As DNA, the CDR3 is TGTGCCACTTTTGGGACAGGATCCTTTAACTATGGCTACACCTTC. This translates into CATFGTGSFNYGYTF.

The DNA for the CDR3 is TGTGCCAGCAGCGCCCGGACAGGGGAAAACACCGGGGAGCTGTTTTTT. Amino acids: CASSARTGENTGELFF. The rearrangement links TRBV9 to TRBJ2-2, with 9 bases that match TRBD1. The CDR3 length is 16 residues. CDR1 is SGDLS, CDR2 YYNGEE, per germline. Trimming removed 3 bases from V and 2 bases from J; junction bases left unmatched: 5.

V usage is TRBV2 and J usage is TRBJ2-5; 7 bases map to TRBD1. The CDR3 runs 14 residues. The J segment lost 5 bases and the V segment lost 1 base, leaving 4 bases of the junction unmatched. Germline assignment: CDR1 SNHLY and CDR2 FYNNEI. The chain's CDR3 is CASSEGTGGETQYF. The CDR3 nucleotides are TGTGCCAGCAGTGAAGGGACAGGCGGCGAGACCCAGTACTTC.

This rearrangement joins TRBV5-1 to TRBJ2-5; perhaps TRBD1 as D (6 bases). The CDR3 runs to 14 residues. V lost 1 base and J lost 3, with 10 bases in between. Germline values: CDR1 SGHRS, CDR2 YFSETQ. The CDR3 loop is CASSLRGGEETQYF. DNA of the CDR3: TGCGCCAGCAGCTTGCGTGGGGGCGAAGAGACCCAGTACTTC.

The J gene is TRBJ2-5, the V gene TRBV24-1; 10 bases align to TRBD1. Germline lookup yields CDR1 KGHDR and CDR2 SFDVKD. V dropped 3 bases and J dropped 4; count of bases not matched to a gene: 28. The CDR3 spans 23 residues. The CDR3 protein is CATSDPHSTGGAGGISPPETQYF. CDR3 coding DNA: TGTGCCACCAGTGATCCCCACTCGACAGGGGGCGCGGGGGGCATCTCTCCCCCAGAGACCCAGTACTTC.

The rearrangement joins TRBV18 to TRBJ1-5; no definite D call. In germline, CDR1 is KGHSH, CDR2 LQKENI. The CDR3 is 13 amino acids. V was shortened by 6 bases and J by 2 bases, with 8 bases between the two germline ends. The DNA of the CDR3 is TGTGCCAGCTCCACCGGGGGCAATCAGCCCCAGCATTTT. Translation: CASSTGGNQPQHF.

The J gene is TRBJ2-7, the V gene TRBV7-6; 7 nucleotides match TRBD1. The V segment lost 5 bases and the J segment 6 bases; nucleotides outside the gene matches: 7. The CDR3 has 13 amino acids. CDR1 SGHVS and CDR2 FNYEAQ come from the germline V gene. The CDR3 bases are TGTGCCAGCAGCCTCGGGACAGTTGGCGAGCAGTACTTC. It codes for CASSLGTVGEQYF.

The rearrangement uses TRBV13 and TRBJ1-4, with 8 bases matching TRBD1. Germline values: CDR1 PRHDT, CDR2 FYEKMQ (reference sequence). This CDR3 has 15 residues. J lost 5 bases, V lost 2 bases, and 4 bases had no gene match. This CDR3 reads CASSLYGTGNEKLFF. CDR3 bases: TGTGCCAGCAGCTTATACGGGACAGGCAATGAAAAACTGTTTTTT.

This chain joins TRBV4-1 and TRBJ2-1; 11 positions agree with TRBD1. Germline assignment: CDR1 MGHRA and CDR2 YSYEKL. Trimming cost V 2 bases and J 4 bases; bases outside gene matches: 4. CDR3 size: 16 residues. For the CDR3, the DNA is TGCGCCAGCAGCCAACGAGGACAGGGGGCGTACAATGAGCAGTTCTTC. Translation: CASSQRGQGAYNEQFF.

The V call is TRBV6-5, the J call TRBJ1-5, with a possible D match to TRBD1 (5 bases). CDR1 is MNHEY and CDR2 is SVGAGI in the germline V gene. The CDR3 consists of 13 residues. Trimming removed 6 bases at V and 5 bases at J, with 11 bases between. CDR3: CASSRATDQPQHF. In DNA, the CDR3 is TGTGCCAGCAGCAGGGCAACTGATCAGCCCCAGCATTTT.

This clone came up once. This chain's CDR3 is CASSNPGQGPGELFF. CDR3 coding DNA: TGTGCCAGTAGTAACCCGGGACAGGGTCCCGGGGAGCTGTTTTTT. V and J are TRBV19 and TRBJ2-2; 9 bases fit TRBD1. Trimming at V came to 4 bases and at J to 6 bases, leaving 6 bases not matched to a gene. CDR3 length equals 15 residues. Per the germline V gene, CDR1 is LNHDA and CDR2 is SQIVND (reference sequence).

This clone was picked up one time. V is TRBV11-2 and J is TRBJ1-5; no firm D call. From germline, CDR1 is SGHAT and CDR2 FQNNGV. Trimming removed 1 base at V and 0 bases at J, with 4 bases between. The CDR3 totals 14 residues. CDR3 sequence (DNA): TGTGCCAGCAGCTTAGGTTATAGCAATCAGCCCCAGCATTTT. It codes for CASSLGYSNQPQHF.